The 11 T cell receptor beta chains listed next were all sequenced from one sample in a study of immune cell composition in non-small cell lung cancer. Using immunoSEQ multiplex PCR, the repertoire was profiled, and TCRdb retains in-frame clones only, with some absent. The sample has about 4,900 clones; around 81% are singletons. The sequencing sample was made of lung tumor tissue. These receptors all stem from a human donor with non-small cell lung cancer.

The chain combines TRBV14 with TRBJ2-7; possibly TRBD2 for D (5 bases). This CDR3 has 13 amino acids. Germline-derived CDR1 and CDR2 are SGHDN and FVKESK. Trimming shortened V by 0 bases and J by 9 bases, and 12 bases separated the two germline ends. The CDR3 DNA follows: TGTGCCAGCAGCCAAGAGGACTTAGGCGTGCAGTACTTC. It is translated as CASSQEDLGVQYF.

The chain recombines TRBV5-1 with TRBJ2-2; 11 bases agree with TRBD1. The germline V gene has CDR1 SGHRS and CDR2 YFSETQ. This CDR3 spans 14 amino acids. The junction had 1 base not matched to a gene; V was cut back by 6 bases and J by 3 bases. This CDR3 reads CASKGQGDTGELFF. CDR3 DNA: TGCGCCAGCAAGGGACAGGGGGACACCGGGGAGCTGTTTTTT.

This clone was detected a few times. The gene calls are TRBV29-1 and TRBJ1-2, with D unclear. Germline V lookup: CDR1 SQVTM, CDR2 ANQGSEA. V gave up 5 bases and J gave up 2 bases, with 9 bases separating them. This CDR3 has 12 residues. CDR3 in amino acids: CSVPTENYGYTF. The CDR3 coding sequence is TGCAGCGTTCCGACGGAGAACTATGGCTACACCTTC.

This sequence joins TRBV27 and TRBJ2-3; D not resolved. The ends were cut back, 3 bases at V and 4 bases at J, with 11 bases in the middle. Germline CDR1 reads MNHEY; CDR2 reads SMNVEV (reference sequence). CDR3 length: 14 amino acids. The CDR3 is CASSLSRNADTQYF. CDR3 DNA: TGTGCCAGCAGTTTGTCCAGGAATGCAGATACGCAGTATTTT.

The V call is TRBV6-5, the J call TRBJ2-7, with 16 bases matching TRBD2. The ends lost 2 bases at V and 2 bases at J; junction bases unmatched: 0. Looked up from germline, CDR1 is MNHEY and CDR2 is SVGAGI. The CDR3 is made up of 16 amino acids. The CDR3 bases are TGTGCCAGCAGTTACGGGACTAGCGGGGGGGCCTACGAGCAGTACTTC. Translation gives CASSYGTSGGAYEQYF.

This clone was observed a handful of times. For the CDR3, the DNA is TGTGCCAGCAGCCGACAGGACAGGGGAGGCGTTGGCTACACCTTC. Amino acids: CASSRQDRGGVGYTF. The chain recombines TRBV5-4 with TRBJ1-2, with 9 bases matching TRBD1. The germline CDR1 and CDR2 sequences are SGHNT and YYREEE (reference sequence). V trimming: 4 bases; J trimming: 7 bases; junction bases outside the gene matches: 11. The CDR3 extends over 15 amino acids.

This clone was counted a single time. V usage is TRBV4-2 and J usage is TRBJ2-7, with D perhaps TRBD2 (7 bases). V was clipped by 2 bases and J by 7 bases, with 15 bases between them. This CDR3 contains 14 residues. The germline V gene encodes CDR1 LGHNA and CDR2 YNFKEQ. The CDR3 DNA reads TGTGCCAGCAGCCAAAATGGGGGGGCGGGGGAGCAGTACTTC. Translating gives CASSQNGGAGEQYF.

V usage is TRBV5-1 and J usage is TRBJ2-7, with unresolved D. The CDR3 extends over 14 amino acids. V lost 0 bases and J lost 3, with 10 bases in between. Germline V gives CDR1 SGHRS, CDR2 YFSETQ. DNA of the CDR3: TGCGCCAGCAGCTTGGCCGGAGACTTCTACGAGCAGTACTTC. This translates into CASSLAGDFYEQYF.

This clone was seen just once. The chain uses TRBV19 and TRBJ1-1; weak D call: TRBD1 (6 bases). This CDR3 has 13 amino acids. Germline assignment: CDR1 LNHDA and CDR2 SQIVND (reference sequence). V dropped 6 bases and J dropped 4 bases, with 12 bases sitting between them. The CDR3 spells CASRQGMGTEAFF. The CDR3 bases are TGTGCCAGTAGACAGGGCATGGGCACTGAAGCTTTCTTT.

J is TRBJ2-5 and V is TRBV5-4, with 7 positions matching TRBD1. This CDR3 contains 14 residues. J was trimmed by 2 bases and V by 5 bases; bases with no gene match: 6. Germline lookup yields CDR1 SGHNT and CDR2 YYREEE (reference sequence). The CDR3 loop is CASRPQDRQETQYF. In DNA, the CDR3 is TGTGCCAGCAGGCCACAGGACAGGCAAGAGACCCAGTACTTC.

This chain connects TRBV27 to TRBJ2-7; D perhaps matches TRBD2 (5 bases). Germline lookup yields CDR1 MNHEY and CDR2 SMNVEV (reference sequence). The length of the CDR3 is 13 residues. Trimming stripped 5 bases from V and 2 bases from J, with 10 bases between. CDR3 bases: TGTGCCAGCAGTCGGAGGAATACCTACGAGCAGTACTTC. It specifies CASSRRNTYEQYF.